This T cell receptor (beta chain) was identified in a study of CD8 T cells in Susac syndrome. Across the whole study: The sequenced Susac syndrome patients included over 5 who had clinically active disease and fewer than ten who were in remission.

This clonotype was observed once. V trimming: 0 bases; J trimming: 4 bases; junction bases outside the gene matches: 4. This CDR3 is 16 amino acids long. The germline V gene has CDR1 LGHDT and CDR2 YNNKEL (reference sequence). The authors reverse transcribed roughly 0.5 to 1 ug RNA with random hexamers. Amplification of TCR beta CDR3 used immunoSEQ multiplex PCR across 54 Vbeta and 13 Jbeta. In TCRdb, the immunoSEQ multiplex PCR reads were re-called with MiXCR into one record per CDR3 protein. The table has about 120,000 distinct CDR3 sequences, 96% seen once. This TCR was sampled from a human donor with Susac syndrome. This chain links TRBV3-1 with TRBJ2-2; TRBD2 agrees at 8 bases. The sample comprised CD4+ T cells from PBMCs. The CDR3 bases are TGTGCCAGCAGCCAAGAAAGCGGGAGATTCACCGGGGAGCTGTTTTTT. It specifies CASSQESGRFTGELFF.